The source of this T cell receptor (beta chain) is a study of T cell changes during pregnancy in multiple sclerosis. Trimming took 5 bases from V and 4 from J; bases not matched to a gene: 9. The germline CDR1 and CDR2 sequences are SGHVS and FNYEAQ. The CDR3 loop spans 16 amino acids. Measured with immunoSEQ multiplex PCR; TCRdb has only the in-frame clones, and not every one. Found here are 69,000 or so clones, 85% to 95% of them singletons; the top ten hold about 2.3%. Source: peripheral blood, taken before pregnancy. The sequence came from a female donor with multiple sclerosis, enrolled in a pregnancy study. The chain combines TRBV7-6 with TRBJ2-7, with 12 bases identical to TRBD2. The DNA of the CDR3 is TGTGCCAGCAGCCAAGGCCGGACTAGCGGGATGTACGAGCAGTACTTC. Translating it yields CASSQGRTSGMYEQYF.